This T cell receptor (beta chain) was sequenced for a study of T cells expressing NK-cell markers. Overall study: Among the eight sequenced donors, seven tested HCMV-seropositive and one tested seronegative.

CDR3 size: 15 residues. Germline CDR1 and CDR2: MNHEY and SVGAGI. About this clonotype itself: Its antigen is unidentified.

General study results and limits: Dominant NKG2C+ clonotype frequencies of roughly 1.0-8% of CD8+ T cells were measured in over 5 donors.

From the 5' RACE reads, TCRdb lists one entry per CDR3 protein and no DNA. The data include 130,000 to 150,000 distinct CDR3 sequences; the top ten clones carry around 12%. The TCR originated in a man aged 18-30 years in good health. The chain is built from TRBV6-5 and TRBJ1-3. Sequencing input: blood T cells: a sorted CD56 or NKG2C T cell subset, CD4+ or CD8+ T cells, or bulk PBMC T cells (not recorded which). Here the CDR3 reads CASSWTVSSGNTIYF.